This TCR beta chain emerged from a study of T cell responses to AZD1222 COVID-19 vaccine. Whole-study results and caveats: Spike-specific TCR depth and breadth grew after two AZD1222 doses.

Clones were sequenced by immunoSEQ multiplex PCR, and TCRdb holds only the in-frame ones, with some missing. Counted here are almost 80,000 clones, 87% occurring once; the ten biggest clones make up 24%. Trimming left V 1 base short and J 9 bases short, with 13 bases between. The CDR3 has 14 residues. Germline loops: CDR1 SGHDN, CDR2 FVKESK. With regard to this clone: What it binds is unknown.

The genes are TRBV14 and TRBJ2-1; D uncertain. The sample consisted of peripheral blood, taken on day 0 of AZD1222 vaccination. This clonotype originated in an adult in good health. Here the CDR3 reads CASSQGSGETEQFF. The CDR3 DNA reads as TGTGCCAGCAGCCAAGGTTCCGGAGAGACTGAGCAGTTCTTC.